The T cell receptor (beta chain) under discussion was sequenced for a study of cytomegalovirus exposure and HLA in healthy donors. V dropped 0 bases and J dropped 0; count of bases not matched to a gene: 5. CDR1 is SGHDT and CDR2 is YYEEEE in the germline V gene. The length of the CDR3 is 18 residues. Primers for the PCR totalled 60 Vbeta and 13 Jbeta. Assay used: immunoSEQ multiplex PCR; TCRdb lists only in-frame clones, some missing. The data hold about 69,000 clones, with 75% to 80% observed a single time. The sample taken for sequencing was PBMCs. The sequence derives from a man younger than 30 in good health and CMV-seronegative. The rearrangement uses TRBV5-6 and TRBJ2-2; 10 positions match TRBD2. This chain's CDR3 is CASSLGLAGFANTGELFF. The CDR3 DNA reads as TGTGCCAGCAGCTTGGGACTAGCGGGTTTCGCGAACACCGGGGAGCTGTTTTTT.